Each of the 13 T cell receptor beta chains below was sequenced from the same sample in a study of cytomegalovirus exposure and HLA in healthy donors. PCR involved 60 Vbeta and 13 Jbeta primers. Method: immunoSEQ multiplex PCR; TCRdb's copy keeps in-frame clones and lacks some. The sample yields about 200,000 clones, about 81% seen once. Sequencing used PBMCs. These receptors came from a woman aged 50 to 60 in good health and CMV-seropositive.

The V call is TRBV5-4, the J call TRBJ2-6, with TRBD2 matching over 10 bases. CDR1 SGHNT and CDR2 YYREEE come from the germline V gene (reference sequence). The V segment lost 2 bases and the J segment 3 bases; nucleotides outside the gene matches: 8. The CDR3 covers 18 residues. The CDR3 DNA follows: TGTGCCAGCAGCTTTCCTCTAGCGGGAGTTTTTGGGGCCAACGTCCTGACTTTC. It translates to CASSFPLAGVFGANVLTF.

V usage is TRBV6-6 and J usage is TRBJ1-1, with a possible D match to TRBD1 (6 bases). This CDR3 has 13 amino acids. V lost 8 bases and J 4 bases, leaving 14 bases between the germline ends. Germline V lookup: CDR1 MNHNY, CDR2 SVGAGI (reference sequence). CDR3 bases: TGTGCCAGCCGGGACAATTCTTTCACTGAAGCTTTCTTT. Its translation is CASRDNSFTEAFF.

The chain uses TRBV5-1 and TRBJ2-7; TRBD1 aligns across 8 bases. The length of the CDR3 is 15 residues. J was trimmed by 4 bases and V by 0 bases; bases with no gene match: 6. CDR1 and CDR2 (germline): SGHRS, YFSETQ. CDR3 DNA: TGCGCCAGCAGCTTGGCCTCCGGGACAGGATACGAGCAGTACTTC. Translated, it gives CASSLASGTGYEQYF.

This rearrangement joins TRBV7-2 to TRBJ2-5, with 12 bases matching TRBD2. The CDR3 runs to 15 residues. Germline CDR1 SGHTA, CDR2 FQGNSA. V lost 1 base to trimming and J lost 5 bases; unmatched junction nucleotides: 2. This CDR3 reads CASSLGLAGGETQYF. In DNA, the CDR3 is TGTGCCAGCAGCTTAGGGCTAGCGGGAGGGGAGACCCAGTACTTC.

The chain has TRBV5-6 and TRBJ2-7, with D perhaps TRBD2 (5 bases). Trimming stripped 0 bases from V and 1 base from J, with 8 bases between. CDR1 and CDR2 from the germline V gene are SGHDT and YYEEEE. The CDR3 contains 14 residues. CDR3 in amino acids: CASSLAWTSYEQYF. The CDR3 coding sequence is TGTGCCAGCAGCTTGGCCTGGACTTCCTACGAGCAGTACTTC.

The chain is built from TRBV5-4 and TRBJ2-7, with D perhaps matching TRBD2 (5 bases). The V gene's germline CDR1 is SGHNT and CDR2 YYREEE (reference sequence). V dropped 3 bases and J dropped 7 bases, with 17 bases sitting between them. This CDR3 spans 14 amino acids. The CDR3 sequence is CASSWSGLASEQYF. The CDR3 DNA reads as TGTGCCAGCAGCTGGTCTGGTCTAGCAAGTGAGCAGTACTTC.

V usage is TRBV19 and J usage is TRBJ2-1; 11 bases line up with TRBD2. There are 17 residues in the CDR3. Germline CDR1 is LNHDA and CDR2 is SQIVND (reference sequence). The V segment lost 3 bases and the J segment 4 bases; nucleotides outside the gene matches: 8. CDR3 residues: CASSILTGTSGYNEQFF. DNA of the CDR3: TGTGCCAGTAGTATCCTCACAGGGACTAGCGGTTACAATGAGCAGTTCTTC. The full variable domain, in which reference TRBV19 and TRBJ2-1 provide the parts outside the CDR3, is DGGITQSPKYLFRKEGQNVTLSCEQNLNHDAMYWYRQDPGQGLRLIYYSQIVNDFQKGDIAEGYSVSREKKESFPLTVTSAQKNPTAFYLCASSILTGTSGYNEQFFGPGTRLTVL.

The V gene is TRBV25-1, the J gene TRBJ1-1; TRBD1 might be the D (5 bases). The CDR3 is made up of 17 amino acids. V was pared by 3 bases and J by 1 base, with 18 bases between. The germline CDR1 and CDR2 sequences are MGHDK and SYGVNS. CDR3 region: CASSERGGKRGNTEAFF. In nucleotides, the CDR3 is TGTGCCAGCAGTGAGAGGGGAGGGAAAAGAGGGAACACTGAAGCTTTCTTT. The entire variable domain, with the rest obtained from reference TRBV25-1 and TRBJ1-1, is as follows: EADIYQTPRYLVIGTGKKITLECSQTMGHDKMYWYQQDPGMELHLIHYSYGVNSTEKGDLSSESTVSRIRTEHFPLTLESARPSHTSQYLCASSERGGKRGNTEAFFGQGTRLTVV.

This clone has just a few counts. CDR3 DNA: TGTGCCACCAGAAAAGTCGCCGGGTCCTACGAGCAGTACTTC. Amino acids: CATRKVAGSYEQYF. V and J are TRBV15 and TRBJ2-7, with no clear D. V was cut by 6 bases and J by 1 base, with 13 bases left in between. This CDR3 region has 14 residues. CDR1 and CDR2 (germline): LNHNV, YYDKDF (reference sequence).

Written as DNA, the CDR3 is TGTGCCATCAGCAAAGGGGAACAGCCCCAGCATTTT. Translation gives CAISKGEQPQHF. V usage is TRBV10-3 and J usage is TRBJ1-5; D possibly corresponds to TRBD1 (5 bases). Between the trimmed V and J ends, which lost 6 bases and 7 bases, there was a span of 10 bases. Germline assignment: CDR1 ENHRY and CDR2 SYGVKD. This CDR3 contains 12 residues.

The V and J genes are TRBV7-2 and TRBJ2-5, with D perhaps matching TRBD2 (6 bases). The germline gives CDR1 SGHTA, CDR2 FQGNSA. Trimming pared 0 bases from V and 3 bases from J, leaving 8 bases between. This CDR3 region has 14 residues. The CDR3: CASSLARTKETQYF. The CDR3 DNA is TGTGCCAGCAGCTTAGCGAGGACTAAAGAGACCCAGTACTTC.

The chain has TRBV5-4 and TRBJ2-4; 7 bases match TRBD1. J gave up 12 bases and V 3 bases, and 18 bases lay outside the gene matches. This CDR3 has 16 amino acids. Germline-derived CDR1 and CDR2 are SGHNT and YYREEE (reference sequence). This chain's CDR3 is CASSSRQGPSAHSQYF. The CDR3 coding sequence is TGTGCCAGCAGCTCGAGACAGGGCCCCTCTGCGCACAGTCAGTACTTC.

This chain joins TRBV18 and TRBJ2-7, with 8 bases lining up with TRBD1. There are 16 residues in the CDR3. In germline, CDR1 is KGHSH, CDR2 LQKENI. The junction had 11 bases not matched to a gene; V was cut back by 5 bases and J by 2 bases. CDR3 protein: CASSTPQGAQAYEQYF. CDR3 DNA: TGTGCCAGCTCAACTCCTCAGGGGGCGCAAGCCTACGAGCAGTACTTC.